This TCR beta chain emerged from a study of beta chain features in type 1 diabetes. Study results and caveats: Individuals with type 1 diabetes displayed fewer insertions and more deletions at VDJ junctions.

The CDR3 is 13 amino acids. Germline CDR1 reads LNHDA; CDR2 reads SQIVND (reference sequence). The V gene end was trimmed by 7 bases and the J gene end by 2 bases; junction bases not matched to a gene: 3. About this clone: Its antigen remains unknown.

Expressed TCRB transcripts were sequenced because the isolated RNA had all been reverse transcribed beforehand. Millions of reads, on average, came from each naive, central memory and regulatory T cell sample. The protocol was immunoSEQ multiplex PCR, while the TCRdb copy is restricted to in-frame clones and leaves out a portion. Seen here are over 350,000 clones, less than 15% observed once, and the top ten hold under 0.02%. Input material: naive CD4+ T cells from blood. The V gene is TRBV19, the J gene TRBJ1-2; 8 positions match TRBD1. This TCR was recovered from a woman aged 18-30 years in good health. The CDR3 reads CASNWDRNYGYTF. The CDR3 coding sequence is TGTGCCAGTAACTGGGACAGGAACTATGGCTACACCTTC.